The table lists the clone carrying this T cell receptor beta chain with a count of one. Its antigen is currently unknown. The sample belongs to a study of long-term antiretroviral therapy in people with HIV. Study as a whole: It was about a decade after the earliest samples that the 2015 immediate-ART recommendation appeared. Study conclusions and caveats: Clonotypes expanded prior to ART showed repertoire dominance at all sampled time points. Subsequent to ART, diversity was augmented yet persisted below that of transplant donor controls.

Version v3.0 of the immunoSEQ assay was performed at survey level. Per-sample sequencing targets were roughly 40,000-55,000 T-cell genomes. The assay was immunoSEQ multiplex PCR, and TCRdb's table has in-frame clones only and misses some. The sample contains some 27,000 clones, roughly 84% of which appear only once. The CDR3 totals 15 residues. Germline CDR1 and CDR2: MNHNS and SASEGT. V was clipped by 1 base and J by 3 bases, with 13 bases between them. This receptor was obtained from a man aged 18 to 30 with HIV. The chain has TRBV6-1 and TRBJ2-7; maybe TRBD2 (7 bases). The sample in question was unsorted PBMCs, obtained 0.4 years after starting antiretroviral therapy. The CDR3 DNA follows: TGTGCCAGCAGTGAAGTCGCGGGGGCCAGCTACGAGCAGTACTTC. Encoded protein: CASSEVAGASYEQYF.